A selection of T cell receptor beta chains follows, all from one sample in a study of T cell responses to AZD1222 COVID-19 vaccine. The table came from immunoSEQ multiplex PCR; TCRdb's copy has only in-frame clones and leaves some out. The sample includes fewer than 75,000 clones, around nine tenths of them seen just once. The sample consisted of peripheral blood, taken 28 days after the second dose of the MenACWY control vaccine. Every receptor here comes from an adult who received the MenACWY meningococcal vaccine as a control. Both conserved end residues are part of each CDR3. D genes are given only for firm matches. Size is omitted from some rows. Given values are once, few, many or a class for expanded clones.

DNA	CDR3	size	D	V	J
TGTGCCAGCAGCGTAGGGTCAGGGTGGTTGGGCACTGAAGCTTTCTTT	CASSVGSGWLGTEAFF	-	-	TRBV9	TRBJ1-1
TGTGCCAGCGCGGGGCTAGCGGGAGACAATGAGCAGTTCTTC	CASAGLAGDNEQFF	-	TRBD2	TRBV19	TRBJ2-1
TGTGCCAGCAGCTTAGAAGGCGATCAGCCCCAGCATTTT	CASSLEGDQPQHF	-	-	TRBV7-9	TRBJ1-5
TGTGCCAGCAGCCACGAGACCCGGGACTCCCAGTTCTTC	CASSHETRDSQFF	-	-	TRBV3-1/TRBV3-2	TRBJ2-1
TGTGCCAGCGCTCTATTCGCGGAGGCGGGAGATACGCAGTATTTT	CASALFAEAGDTQYF	-	-	TRBV6-4	TRBJ2-3
TGTGCCAGTAGTATTGTCCCGAAGGATTCACCCCTCCACTTT	CASSIVPKDSPLHF	-	-	TRBV19	TRBJ1-6
TGTGCCAGTAGTGAGTCGGTGACCACTGAAGCTTTCTTT	CASSESVTTEAFF	-	-	TRBV19	TRBJ1-1
TGCGCCAGCAGCCAAGATATACGGCAGTGGGACACTGAAGCTTTCTTT	CASSQDIRQWDTEAFF	few	-	TRBV4-3	TRBJ1-1
TGTGCCAGCAGTCCCCCCGGCGCGAACACTGAAGCTTTCTTT	CASSPPGANTEAFF	-	-	TRBV5-4	TRBJ1-1
TGTGCCAGCAGGGTGCCGGGACAGGGGTACGAGCAGTACTTC	CASRVPGQGYEQYF	-	TRBD1	TRBV6-5	TRBJ2-7
TGTGCCAGCAGCCCGGACGGCCACCAAGAGACCCAGTACTTC	CASSPDGHQETQYF	-	-	TRBV7-9	TRBJ2-5
TGTGCCAGCAGCTTAGCAGGTCCAGGGGCGGGCTACACCTTC	CASSLAGPGAGYTF	-	-	TRBV11-2	TRBJ1-2
TGTGCCAGCAGTTACGACAGTCCGGATTCACCCCTCCACTTT	CASSYDSPDSPLHF	-	-	TRBV6-2/TRBV6-3	TRBJ1-6
TGTGCCACCCGCTGGGGGAGGAACACTGAAGCTTTCTTT	CATRWGRNTEAFF	-	-	TRBV6-5	TRBJ1-1
TGTGCCTGGAGTGTCCTCACAGGCACTGAAGCTTTCTTT	CAWSVLTGTEAFF	-	-	TRBV30	TRBJ1-1
TGTGCCAGTAAACCGGGAGGGTCCGGTGAGCAGTTCTTC	CASKPGGSGEQFF	-	TRBD2	TRBV19	TRBJ2-1
TGTGCTAGTGGTTCGAGGTCCGGGGAGCTGTTTTTT	CASGSRSGELFF	-	-	TRBV12-5	TRBJ2-2
TGCGCCAGCAGCCTATATGGACACACAGATACGCAGTATTTT	CASSLYGHTDTQYF	-	-	TRBV5-1	TRBJ2-3